The clone carrying this T cell receptor (beta chain) was observed a few times. Its specificity is not known. UMIs and sample barcodes were carried by the TCR alpha and TCR beta cDNA libraries that 5'RACE produced using constant-segment primers. TCRdb re-analysed the 5' RACE reads in MiXCR, keeping a single row per CDR3 protein. The data contain under 650,000 distinct CDR3 sequences, about a sixth of them singletons. The data were taken from a study of T-cell memory formation after mild COVID-19. This CDR3 contains 12 residues. With 1 base removed from V and 11 bases from J, the gap between germline ends came to 11 bases. The germline V gene has CDR1 SGHTA and CDR2 FQGNSA. Study-level points and caveats: Pre-infection memory harbored some responding clones, suggesting cross-reactive memory joined.

The rearrangement joins TRBV7-2 to TRBJ1-1; the D is unclear. The origin of this receptor is an adult woman who had mild COVID-19 (a few samples of this study predate the infection). Cell type and time point are not known. What was sequenced was PBMCs or a T cell subset sorted from them (not recorded which). Here the CDR3 DNA reads TGTGCCAGCAGCTTAGGGCCAGTAAGTGCTTTCTTT. It is translated as CASSLGPVSAFF.